This TCR beta chain was documented in a study of graft-versus-host responses after intestinal transplantation. The wider study: The recipients all started with anti-thymocyte globulin induction and then took tacrolimus and steroids for 3 to 4 years. Whole-study findings and limits: GvH clones occurred in recipient marrow; some first appeared in ileum or blood.

Only in-frame clones appear in the TCRdb table, and some are missing; sequencing was by immunoSEQ multiplex PCR. The table records roughly 14,000 clones, 80% to 90% of them present only once. There are 15 residues in the CDR3. The V and J ends lost 1 base and 4 bases respectively, with 12 bases between them. CDR1 is SGHKS and CDR2 is YYEKEE in the germline V gene (reference sequence). About this clone itself: Its antigen remains unknown.

Marrow after transplant was taken from the posterior iliac crest or another site. This receptor was taken from a human patient who received an intestinal transplant, so some T cells may come from the graft donor. This chain connects TRBV5-5 to TRBJ1-5; the D gene is possibly TRBD1 (6 bases). Sequencing was performed on bone marrow, taken 120 to 130 days after intestinal transplantation. The DNA of the CDR3 is TGTGCCAGCAGCTTGCGGGACATAGGAAATCAGCCCCAGCATTTT. Translating it yields CASSLRDIGNQPQHF.